This T cell receptor (beta chain) derives from a study of shared clonotypes between healthy human individuals. General observations from the study: Four donors showed sharing of approximately 5% of naive CD4 clonotypes.

Turning to this clone: Its matching antigen is unknown.

Naive CD8 cells comprised CD45RO-negative, CCR7-positively selected cells, excluding terminally differentiated effector memory CD45RA+ cells. Several immunoSEQ 96-well plates shared each subset's DNA, each plate a replicate. When replicate PCRs were run on sorted subsets, they used around 200 ng DNA, some 33,000 T cell genomes. The protocol was immunoSEQ multiplex PCR, while the TCRdb copy is restricted to in-frame clones and leaves out a portion. Among around 700,000 clones listed, 90% to 95% were seen once. The J segment lost 8 bases and the V segment lost 3 bases, leaving 8 bases of the junction unmatched. The CDR3 is 15 amino acids. Looked up from germline, CDR1 is SNHLY and CDR2 is FYNNEI.

This sequence joins TRBV2 and TRBJ2-1; the match to TRBD2 covers 9 bases. The sequencing sample was made of naive CD8+ T cells sorted from blood. The sequence was obtained from a man younger than 45 in good health. In nucleotides, the CDR3 is TGTGCCAGCAGTGAGTTTAGTAGCGGGAGCTATGAGCAGTTCTTC. Amino acid sequence: CASSEFSSGSYEQFF.